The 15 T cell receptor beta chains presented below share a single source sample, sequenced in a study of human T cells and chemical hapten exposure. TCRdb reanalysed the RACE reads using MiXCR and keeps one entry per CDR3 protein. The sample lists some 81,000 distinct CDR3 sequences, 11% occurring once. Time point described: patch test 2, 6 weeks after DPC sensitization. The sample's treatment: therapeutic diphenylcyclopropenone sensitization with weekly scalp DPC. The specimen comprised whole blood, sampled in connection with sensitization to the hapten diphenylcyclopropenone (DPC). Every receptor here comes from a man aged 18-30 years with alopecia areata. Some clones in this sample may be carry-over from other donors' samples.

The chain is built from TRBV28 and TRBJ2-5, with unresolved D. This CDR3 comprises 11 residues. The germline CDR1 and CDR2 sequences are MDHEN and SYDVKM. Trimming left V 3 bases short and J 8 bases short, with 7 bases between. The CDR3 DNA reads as TGTGCCAGCAGTTTGGTAGGAACCCAGTACTTC. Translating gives CASSLVGTQYF.

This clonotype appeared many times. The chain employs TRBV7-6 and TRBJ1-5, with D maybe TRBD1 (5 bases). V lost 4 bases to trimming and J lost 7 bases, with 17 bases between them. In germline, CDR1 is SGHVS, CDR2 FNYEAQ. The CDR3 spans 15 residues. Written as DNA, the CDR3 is TGTGCCAGCAGCTCCCATCCTGGCAGGGTACAGCCCCAGCATTTT. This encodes CASSSHPGRVQPQHF. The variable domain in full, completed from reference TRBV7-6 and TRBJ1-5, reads GAGVSQSPRYKVTKRGQDVALRCDPISGHVSLYWYRQALGQGPEFLTYFNYEAQQDKSGLPNDRFSAERPEGSISTLTIQRTEQRDSAMYRCASSSHPGRVQPQHFGDGTRLSIL.

CDR3 amino acids: CSVEDLRTRKMLYNEQFF. In DNA, the CDR3 is TGCAGCGTTGAAGATCTCCGGACGCGGAAGATGCTGTACAATGAGCAGTTCTTC. This chain links TRBV29-1 with TRBJ2-1; D gene uncertain. This CDR3 has 18 amino acids. Germline CDR1 and CDR2: SQVTM and ANQGSEA. Trimming stripped 0 bases from V and 4 bases from J, with 22 bases between.

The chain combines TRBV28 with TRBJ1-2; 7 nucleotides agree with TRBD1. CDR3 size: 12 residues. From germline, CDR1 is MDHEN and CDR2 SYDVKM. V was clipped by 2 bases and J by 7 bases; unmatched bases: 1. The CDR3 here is CASSLQGVGYTF. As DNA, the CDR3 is TGTGCCAGCAGTTTACAGGGGGTTGGCTACACCTTC.

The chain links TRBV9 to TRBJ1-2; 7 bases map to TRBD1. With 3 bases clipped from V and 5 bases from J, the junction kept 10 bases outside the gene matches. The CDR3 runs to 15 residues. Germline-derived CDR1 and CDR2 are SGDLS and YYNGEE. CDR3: CASSGQGFEPYGYTF. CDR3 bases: TGTGCCAGCAGCGGACAGGGATTTGAACCTTATGGCTACACCTTC.

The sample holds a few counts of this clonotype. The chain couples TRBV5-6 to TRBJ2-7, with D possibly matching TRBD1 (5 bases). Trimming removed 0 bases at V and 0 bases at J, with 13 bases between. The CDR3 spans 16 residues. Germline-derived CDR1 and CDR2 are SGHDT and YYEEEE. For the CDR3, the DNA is TGTGCCAGCAGCTTGGCCAGGGCCCGCCACTCCTACGAGCAGTACTTC. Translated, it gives CASSLARARHSYEQYF.

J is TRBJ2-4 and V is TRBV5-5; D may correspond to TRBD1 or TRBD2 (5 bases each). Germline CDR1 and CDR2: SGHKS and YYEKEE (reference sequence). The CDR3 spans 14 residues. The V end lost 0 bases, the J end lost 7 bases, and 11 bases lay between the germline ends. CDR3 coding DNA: TGTGCCAGCAGCTTGGCTGGGGACGAGAACATTCAGTACTTC. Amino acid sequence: CASSLAGDENIQYF.

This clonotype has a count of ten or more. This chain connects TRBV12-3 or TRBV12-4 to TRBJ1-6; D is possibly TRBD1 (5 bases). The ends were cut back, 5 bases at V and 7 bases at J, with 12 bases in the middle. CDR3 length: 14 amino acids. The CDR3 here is CASSPGHSNSPLHF. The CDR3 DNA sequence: TGTGCCAGCAGTCCTGGACACTCGAATTCACCCCTCCACTTT.

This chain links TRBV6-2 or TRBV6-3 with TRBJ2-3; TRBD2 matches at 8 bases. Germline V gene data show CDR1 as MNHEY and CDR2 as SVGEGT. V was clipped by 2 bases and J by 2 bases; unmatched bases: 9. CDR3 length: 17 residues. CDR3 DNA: TGTGCCAGCAGTTACCCCCCGGTAGCGGGGTACACAGATACGCAGTATTTT. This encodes CASSYPPVAGYTDTQYF.

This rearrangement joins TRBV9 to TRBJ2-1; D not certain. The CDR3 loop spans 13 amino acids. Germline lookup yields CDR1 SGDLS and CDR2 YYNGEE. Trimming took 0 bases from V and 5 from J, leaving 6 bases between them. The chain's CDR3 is CASSVDRNNEQFF. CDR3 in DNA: TGTGCCAGCAGCGTAGATAGAAACAATGAGCAGTTCTTC.

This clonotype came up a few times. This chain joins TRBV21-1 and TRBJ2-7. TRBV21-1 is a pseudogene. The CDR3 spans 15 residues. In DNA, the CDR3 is TGTGCCAGCAGTTATACCTACACCCACTCCTACGAGCAGTACTTC. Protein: CASSYTYTHSYEQYF.

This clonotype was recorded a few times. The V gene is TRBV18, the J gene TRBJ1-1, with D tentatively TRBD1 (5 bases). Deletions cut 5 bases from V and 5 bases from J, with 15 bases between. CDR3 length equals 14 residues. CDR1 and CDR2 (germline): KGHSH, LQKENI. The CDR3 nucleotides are TGTGCCAGCTCAAGGGGACTTAAGATGACTGAAGCTTTCTTT. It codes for CASSRGLKMTEAFF.

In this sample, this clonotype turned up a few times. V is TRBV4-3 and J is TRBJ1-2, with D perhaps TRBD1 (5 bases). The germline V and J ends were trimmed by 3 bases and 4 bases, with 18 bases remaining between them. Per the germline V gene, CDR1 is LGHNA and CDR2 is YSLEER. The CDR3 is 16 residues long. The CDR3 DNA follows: TGCGCCAGCAGCCACCAGGGAGGAGGGGCGGGCTATGGCTACACCTTC. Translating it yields CASSHQGGGAGYGYTF.

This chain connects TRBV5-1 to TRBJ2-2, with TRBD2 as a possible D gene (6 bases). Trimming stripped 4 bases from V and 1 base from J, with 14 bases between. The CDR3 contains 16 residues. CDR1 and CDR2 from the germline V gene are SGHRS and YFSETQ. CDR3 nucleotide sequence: TGCGCCAGCAGCCAGGACTACTCCTGGAACACCGGGGAGCTGTTTTTT. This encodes CASSQDYSWNTGELFF. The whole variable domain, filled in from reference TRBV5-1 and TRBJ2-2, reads KAGVTQTPRYLIKTRGQQVTLSCSPISGHRSVSWYQQTPGQGLQFLFEYFSETQRNKGNFPGRFSGRQFSNSRSEMNVSTLELGDSALYLCASSQDYSWNTGELFFGEGSRLTVL.

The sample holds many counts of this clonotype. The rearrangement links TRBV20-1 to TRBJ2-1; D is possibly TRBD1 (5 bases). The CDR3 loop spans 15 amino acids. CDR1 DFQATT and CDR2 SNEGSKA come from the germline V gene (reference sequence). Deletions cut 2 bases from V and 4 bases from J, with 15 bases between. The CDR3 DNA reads TGCAGTGCTAGATTCCCGGACACCGGATACAATGAGCAGTTCTTC. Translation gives CSARFPDTGYNEQFF.